The entry below gives a single T cell receptor (beta chain) sequence along with its context. Germline V lookup: CDR1 ENHRY, CDR2 SYGVKD. The CDR3 spans 14 residues. V lost 3 bases and J lost 2; bases outside the gene matches: 3. These data originate in a study of blood T cell repertoires in COVID-19. In the study's own analysis: Reference gene primer amplification in the assay estimated nucleated cell counts. The repertoire was sequenced with immunoSEQ multiplex PCR; TCRdb's copy has only in-frame clones and lacks some. V and J calls and clone size are given by that table; D and trimming were obtained from the DNA. The repertoire includes about 200,000 clones, approximately 84% of them detected once, and about 4.5% sits in the top ten.

The sequenced sample was peripheral blood. This TCR was recovered from a man in his forties or fifties with acute or convalescent COVID-19. The rearrangement links TRBV10-3 to TRBJ1-1, with 7 nucleotides matching TRBD1. As DNA, the CDR3 is TGTGCCATCAGTGACCGGACAGGTAACACTGAAGCTTTCTTT. It codes for CAISDRTGNTEAFF.